What follows are 7 T cell receptor beta chains derived from one specimen sequenced in a study of cytomegalovirus exposure and HLA in healthy donors. In the PCR, 60 Vbeta and 13 Jbeta primers were used. Only in-frame clones appear in the TCRdb table, and some are missing; sequencing was by immunoSEQ multiplex PCR. The data show some 98,000 clones, about 81% seen once. The sample consisted of PBMCs. The source is a man aged 35 to 55 in good health and CMV-seronegative.

The genes are TRBV5-4 and TRBJ2-2, with 8 nucleotides matching TRBD1. The CDR3 spans 16 residues. V dropped 4 bases and J dropped 1; count of bases not matched to a gene: 6. In germline, CDR1 is SGHNT, CDR2 YYREEE (reference sequence). The CDR3 DNA follows: TGTGCCAGCAGCGCCACCAGGGGGCTGAACACCGGGGAGCTGTTTTTT. Amino acids: CASSATRGLNTGELFF.

This clone was seen only once. The J gene is TRBJ1-1, the V gene TRBV7-6; 12 bases fit TRBD1. The V gene's germline CDR1 is SGHVS and CDR2 FNYEAQ. CDR3 size: 22 residues. With 5 bases clipped from V and 0 bases from J, the junction kept 22 bases outside the gene matches. The CDR3 here is CASSPNTGTGGSVFPMNTEAFF. CDR3 DNA: TGTGCCAGCAGCCCAAACACCGGGACAGGGGGCTCCGTATTCCCCATGAACACTGAAGCTTTCTTT.

The V call is TRBV28, the J call TRBJ2-2; D ambiguous. This CDR3 region has 16 residues. The germline V gene encodes CDR1 MDHEN and CDR2 SYDVKM. Deletions cut 3 bases from V and 1 base from J, with 12 bases between. CDR3 bases: TGTGCCAGCAGTTTGCCGTGGCGGATGAACACCGGGGAGCTGTTTTTT. Amino acids: CASSLPWRMNTGELFF.

The chain combines TRBV5-1 with TRBJ2-6; D remains ambiguous. Deletions cut 1 base from V and 1 base from J, with 9 bases between. The CDR3 length is 16 residues. CDR1 SGHRS and CDR2 YFSETQ come from the germline V gene. The CDR3, as DNA: TGCGCCAGCAGCTTGACAGAGCTATCTGGGGCCAACGTCCTGACTTTC. Its protein is CASSLTELSGANVLTF.

The rearrangement joins TRBV10-3 to TRBJ1-1; tentatively, D is TRBD1 (6 bases). CDR1 and CDR2 from the germline V gene are ENHRY and SYGVKD. This CDR3 contains 15 residues. Trimming left V 10 bases short and J 1 base short, with 19 bases between. The DNA for the CDR3 is TGTGCCACCAAGAGGACCGGGACAACGAACACTGAAGCTTTCTTT. It codes for CATKRTGTTNTEAFF.

The genes are TRBV28 and TRBJ1-5; 8 nucleotides align to TRBD1. The CDR3 extends over 14 amino acids. Trimming removed 5 bases from V and 5 bases from J; junction bases left unmatched: 5. The germline gives CDR1 MDHEN, CDR2 SYDVKM. The CDR3 sequence is CASSPGQGYQPQHF. The CDR3, as DNA: TGTGCCAGCAGTCCAGGACAGGGTTATCAGCCCCAGCATTTT.

V is TRBV11-2 and J is TRBJ2-5, with D possibly matching TRBD1 (5 bases). V was clipped by 4 bases and J by 2 bases, with 14 bases between them. The germline gives CDR1 SGHAT, CDR2 FQNNGV. The CDR3 length is 15 residues. CDR3 sequence: CASSYAMTVQETQYF. CDR3 bases: TGTGCCAGCAGCTACGCGATGACAGTTCAAGAGACCCAGTACTTC.